Shown below are 13 T cell receptor beta chains from a single sample sequenced in a study of CD8+ T cells in alopecia areata. In each case, RNA was isolated and then reverse transcribed into cDNA as the sequencing template. The data were produced by immunoSEQ multiplex PCR, yet TCRdb's version contains in-frame clones alone and is incomplete. The sample consists of 130,000 to 150,000 clones, 62% of them appearing once. Material: CD8+ T cells sorted from blood. Receptors were obtained from a human donor in good health.

This clone was seen once. The rearrangement joins TRBV21-1 to TRBJ2-5; the table calls TRBD2, which could not be checked here. TRBV21-1 is labeled a pseudogene. The CDR3 spans 14 residues. The CDR3: CASNPGPINETQYF. CDR3 bases: TGTGCCAGCAACCCGGGTCCAATAAACGAGACCCAGTACTTC.

In its sample, this clone was seen a few times. The chain is built from TRBV29-1 and TRBJ1-1, with D possibly TRBD1 on 6 matching bases. Deletions cut 4 bases from V and 8 bases from J, with 17 bases between. CDR3 size: 13 residues. Germline CDR1 reads SQVTM; CDR2 reads ANQGSEA. For the CDR3, the DNA is TGCAGCGTTGGGGGGCTGAGGCTGGAGGAAGCTTTCTTT. As protein: CSVGGLRLEEAFF.

The chain recombines TRBV4-1 with TRBJ2-1; D remains ambiguous. The length of the CDR3 is 13 residues. Germline loops: CDR1 MGHRA, CDR2 YSYEKL. V was shortened by 4 bases and J by 6 bases, with 10 bases between the two germline ends. The DNA for the CDR3 is TGCGCCAGCAGCCCCACCCCCGCCAATGAGCAGTTCTTC. Its protein product is CASSPTPANEQFF.

V is TRBV5-6 and J is TRBJ2-1; TRBD2 aligns across 11 bases. Trimming cost V 4 bases and J 8 bases; bases outside gene matches: 8. Germline V lookup: CDR1 SGHDT, CDR2 YYEEEE. The CDR3 extends over 15 amino acids. The CDR3 region is CASSPLAGVRDEQFF. The CDR3 DNA is TGTGCCAGCAGCCCACTAGCGGGAGTAAGGGATGAGCAGTTCTTC. Looking up the rest from reference TRBV5-6 and TRBJ2-1 gives the full variable domain: DAGVTQSPTHLIKTRGQQVTLRCSPKSGHDTVSWYQQALGQGPQFIFQYYEEEERQRGNFPDRFSGHQFPNYSSELNVNALLLGDSALYLCASSPLAGVRDEQFFGPGTRLTVL.

The CDR3 coding sequence is TGTGCCAGCAGCTTATACTACAGGGATCTAAAGGAGAACACTGAAGCTTTCTTT. Its translation is CASSLYYRDLKENTEAFF. This rearrangement joins TRBV11-2 to TRBJ1-1; TRBD1 is a possible D gene (6 bases). The length of the CDR3 is 18 residues. Per the germline V gene, CDR1 is SGHAT and CDR2 is FQNNGV. Trimming stripped 2 bases from V and 1 base from J, with 20 bases between. Full variable domain (remainder filled in from reference TRBV11-2 and TRBJ1-1): EAGVAQSPRYKIIEKRQSVAFWCNPISGHATLYWYQQILGQGPKLLIQFQNNGVVDDSQLPKDRFSAERLKGVDSTLKIQPAKLEDSAVYLCASSLYYRDLKENTEAFFGQGTRLTVV.

V usage is TRBV7-6 and J usage is TRBJ2-6, with no clear D. V shed 4 bases and J shed 1 base, with 11 bases lying between them. The CDR3 consists of 16 residues. Germline V lookup: CDR1 SGHVS, CDR2 FNYEAQ. CDR3 in amino acids: CASSSSRLSGANVLTF. CDR3 bases: TGTGCCAGCAGCTCTAGTCGGCTATCTGGGGCCAACGTCCTGACTTTC.

The chain carries TRBV15 and TRBJ1-5; D is undetermined. The V gene's germline CDR1 is LNHNV and CDR2 YYDKDF (reference sequence). Trimming took off 5 bases at V and 3 bases at J, with 5 bases between the two ends. This CDR3 has 12 residues. The CDR3 is CATSPPNQPQHF. The CDR3 bases are TGTGCCACCAGCCCCCCCAATCAGCCCCAGCATTTT.

The chain combines TRBV13 with TRBJ2-7; the match to TRBD1 covers 7 bases. There are 15 residues in the CDR3. Losses at the gene ends were 8 bases for V and 5 bases for J; bases not matched to a gene: 15. The germline V gene has CDR1 PRHDT and CDR2 FYEKMQ (reference sequence). The CDR3 sequence is CASRYTGRGIHEQYF. As DNA, the CDR3 is TGTGCCAGCCGTTATACAGGCAGGGGGATCCACGAGCAGTACTTC. The full variable domain, with the rest looked up from reference TRBV13 and TRBJ2-7, is AAGVIQSPRHLIKEKRETATLKCYPIPRHDTVYWYQQGPGQDPQFLISFYEKMQSDKGSIPDRFSAQQFSDYHSELNMSSLELGDSALYFCASRYTGRGIHEQYFGPGTRLTVT.

This clone was recorded once. The chain is built from TRBV29-1 and TRBJ2-3; 11 nucleotides match TRBD2. Trimming took 3 bases from V and 3 from J; bases not matched to a gene: 11. Per germline, CDR1 SQVTM and CDR2 ANQGSEA. This CDR3 is built from 17 residues. As DNA, the CDR3 is TGCAGCGTTGATGGTACGGTAGCGGGAGGGCCAACAGATACGCAGTATTTT. Translation: CSVDGTVAGGPTDTQYF.

J is TRBJ1-1 and V is TRBV13; D uncertain. V lost 0 bases and J lost 5, with 7 bases in between. The germline V gene has CDR1 PRHDT and CDR2 FYEKMQ (reference sequence). The CDR3 is made up of 13 amino acids. CDR3 protein: CASSLGVGTEAFF. The DNA of the CDR3 is TGTGCCAGCAGCTTAGGCGTGGGGACTGAAGCTTTCTTT.

V usage is TRBV27 and J usage is TRBJ2-1; 9 bases match TRBD2. Germline CDR1 and CDR2: MNHEY and SMNVEV (reference sequence). The CDR3 runs to 15 residues. Trimming at V came to 4 bases and at J to 5 bases, leaving 6 bases not matched to a gene. CDR3 coding DNA: TGTGCCAGCAGTTGGGGCGGCGGGGGGGACAATGAGCAGTTCTTC. Protein sequence: CASSWGGGGDNEQFF.

The rearrangement links TRBV29-1 to TRBJ2-5, with 7 bases fitting TRBD1. With 2 bases clipped from V and 4 bases from J, the junction kept 10 bases outside the gene matches. The length of the CDR3 is 15 residues. Germline V gene lookup returns CDR1 SQVTM and CDR2 ANQGSEA. The CDR3 loop is CSVEPRDSQRETQYF. The CDR3 region has the DNA TGCAGCGTTGAACCACGGGACAGTCAGCGAGAGACCCAGTACTTC.

Comment on this clone: This CDR3 is also generated by other DNA sequences in the sample. The chain links TRBV7-9 to TRBJ2-7, with TRBD1 as a possible D gene (6 bases). V was shortened by 3 bases and J by 6 bases, with 9 bases between the two germline ends. Germline V CDR1 and CDR2: SEHNR, FQNEAQ (reference sequence). This CDR3 has 12 residues. CDR3 coding DNA: TGTGCCAGCAGCTTTCAGGGGAGCGAGCAGTACTTC. Its translation: CASSFQGSEQYF.